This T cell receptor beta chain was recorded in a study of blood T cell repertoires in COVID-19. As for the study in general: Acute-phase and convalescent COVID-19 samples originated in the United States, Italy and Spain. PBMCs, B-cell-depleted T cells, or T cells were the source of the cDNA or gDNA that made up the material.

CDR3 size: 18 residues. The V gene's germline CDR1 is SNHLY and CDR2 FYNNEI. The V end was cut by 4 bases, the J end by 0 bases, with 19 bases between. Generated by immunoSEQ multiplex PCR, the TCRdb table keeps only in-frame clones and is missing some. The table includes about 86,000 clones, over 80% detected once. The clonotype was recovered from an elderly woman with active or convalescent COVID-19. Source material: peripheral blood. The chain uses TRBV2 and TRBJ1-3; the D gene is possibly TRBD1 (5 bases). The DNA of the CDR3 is TGTGCCAGCAGTGTAAACAGGATGCGAGTCGGCTCTGGAAACACCATATATTTT. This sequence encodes CASSVNRMRVGSGNTIYF.